What follows are 10 T cell receptor beta chains derived from one specimen sequenced in a study of T cell changes during pregnancy in multiple sclerosis. This table comes from immunoSEQ multiplex PCR, and its TCRdb copy is limited to in-frame clones, with some not included. The sample carries about 80,000 clones, about 91% recorded once. This specimen consisted of peripheral blood, obtained before pregnancy. These receptor sequences come from a female donor with multiple sclerosis, enrolled in a pregnancy study.

This sequence joins TRBV12-5 and TRBJ2-1; D gene unclear. V dropped 0 bases and J dropped 6 bases, with 9 bases sitting between them. There are 14 residues in the CDR3. The germline V gene encodes CDR1 LGHNT and CDR2 FRNRAP. CDR3 DNA: TGTGCTAGTGGTTTGGTACGGAGACCCAATGAGCAGTTCTTC. It is translated as CASGLVRRPNEQFF.

This clone was counted a few times. The chain is built from TRBV21-1 and TRBJ2-1; TRBD1 is the table's D call, not checked against the DNA. TRBV21-1 is a pseudogene segment. CDR3 length equals 10 residues. In DNA form, the CDR3 reads TGTGCCAGCAACCACAGGGAGCAGTTCTTC. This codes for CASNHREQFF.

The chain links TRBV27 to TRBJ1-6, with TRBD1 matching 8 bases. Germline V CDR1 and CDR2: MNHEY, SMNVEV (reference sequence). The CDR3 spans 15 residues. V lost 5 bases and J lost 7; bases outside the gene matches: 7. The CDR3 bases are TGTGCCAGCAGTCTAGGACAGGGTGGGAATTCACCCCTCCACTTT. Protein: CASSLGQGGNSPLHF.

This chain uses TRBV2 with TRBJ2-1, with a possible D match to TRBD2 (5 bases). Per the germline V gene, CDR1 is SNHLY and CDR2 is FYNNEI. This CDR3 is 13 amino acids long. V was clipped by 6 bases and J by 10 bases, with 16 bases between them. The CDR3: CASRDSRRREQFF. In DNA, the CDR3 is TGTGCCAGCAGGGACTCACGGCGGAGGGAGCAGTTCTTC. Full variable domain (missing parts from reference TRBV2 and TRBJ2-1): EPEVTQTPSHQVTQMGQEVILRCVPISNHLYFYWYRQILGQKVEFLVSFYNNEISEKSEIFDDQFSVERPDGSNFTLKIRSTKLEDSAMYFCASRDSRRREQFFGPGTRLTVL.

As DNA, the CDR3 is TGCGCCAGCAGCCGGAGAGAGGTAGCTGGCTACACCTTC. Translated: CASSRREVAGYTF. The chain uses TRBV23-1 and TRBJ1-2; D is ambiguous. TRBV23-1 is sorted into the ORF group, with uncertain function. CDR3 length: 13 amino acids. The germline V and J ends were trimmed by 6 bases and 7 bases, with 15 bases remaining between them.

The CDR3 protein is CAKQAGASYEQYF. CDR3 nucleotide sequence: TGTGCCAAGCAAGCAGGGGCGTCCTACGAGCAGTACTTC. The gene calls are TRBV2 and TRBJ2-7, with D possibly matching TRBD1 (6 bases). Trimming pared 10 bases from V and 1 base from J, leaving 14 bases between. This CDR3 comprises 13 residues. Germline V gene lookup returns CDR1 SNHLY and CDR2 FYNNEI.

The chain carries TRBV27 and TRBJ2-7, with 7 positions matching TRBD1. The V segment lost 2 bases and the J segment 0 bases; nucleotides outside the gene matches: 4. The CDR3 is 15 residues long. Germline values: CDR1 MNHEY, CDR2 SMNVEV (reference sequence). As DNA, the CDR3 is TGTGCCAGCAGTTTAGGGACAGCCCTCTCCTACGAGCAGTACTTC. Protein product: CASSLGTALSYEQYF.

The chain uses TRBV5-5 and TRBJ2-3, with 10 bases that match TRBD2. V was pared by 1 base and J by 0 bases, with 2 bases of the junction left unmatched. CDR1 is SGHKS, CDR2 YYEKEE, per germline (reference sequence). CDR3 length equals 16 residues. The CDR3 coding sequence is TGTGCCAGCAGCTTGCAAGCGGGGGGGAGCACAGATACGCAGTATTTT. Translating gives CASSLQAGGSTDTQYF.

The chain has TRBV7-2 and TRBJ1-5; maybe TRBD1 (5 bases). The V gene's germline CDR1 is SGHTA and CDR2 FQGNSA. The ends were cut back, 1 base at V and 1 base at J, with 11 bases in the middle. The CDR3 loop spans 16 amino acids. The DNA for the CDR3 is TGTGCCAGCAGCTTAGTCGGGGGACCAAGCAATCAGCCCCAGCATTTT. It specifies CASSLVGGPSNQPQHF.

The rearrangement joins TRBV19 to TRBJ1-3; perhaps TRBD1 as D (5 bases). Looked up from germline, CDR1 is LNHDA and CDR2 is SQIVND (reference sequence). V was cut by 1 base and J by 4 bases, with 11 bases left in between. The CDR3 runs 15 residues. The CDR3 sequence: CASSIGGVPGNTIYF. CDR3 DNA: TGTGCCAGTAGTATAGGGGGGGTTCCCGGAAACACCATATATTTT.